Shown below are 30 T cell receptor beta chains from a single sample sequenced in a study of cytomegalovirus exposure and HLA in healthy donors. With 60 Vbeta and 13 Jbeta primers, the PCR was carried out. Only in-frame clones appear in the TCRdb table, and some are missing; sequencing was by immunoSEQ multiplex PCR. Found here are 40,000 or so clones, around 70% of them singletons; the top ten hold around 3.5%. The sample consisted of PBMCs. These receptors all come from a woman aged 30 to 39 in good health and CMV-seronegative.

Judged by abundance, this clone is medium-sized (0.01 to 0.1%). The rearrangement uses TRBV6-1 and TRBJ2-6; 9 bases match TRBD1. Germline V gene data show CDR1 as MNHNS and CDR2 as SASEGT. V was pared by 2 bases and J by 2 bases, with 7 bases of the junction left unmatched. The CDR3 has 18 amino acids. CDR3 in DNA: TGTGCCAGCAGTGAAAGGGGACAGGGATTGACTGGGGCCAACGTCCTGACTTTC. Protein product: CASSERGQGLTGANVLTF.

This clone has a handful of counts. J is TRBJ2-3 and V is TRBV6-1; 8 bases align to TRBD2. The CDR3 spans 15 residues. CDR1 MNHNS and CDR2 SASEGT come from the germline V gene. J was trimmed by 3 bases and V by 6 bases; bases with no gene match: 8. CDR3 DNA: TGTGCCAGCAGGATCAGCGGGAGCCTGACAGATACGCAGTATTTT. Residues: CASRISGSLTDTQYF.

This clone was picked up a small number of times. CDR3 sequence: CASSAPRLGSSYNEQFF. The CDR3, as DNA: TGTGCCAGCAGCGCCCCGAGGCTCGGGAGCTCCTACAATGAGCAGTTCTTC. The chain has TRBV2 and TRBJ2-1, with D maybe TRBD2 (6 bases). V lost 6 bases and J 0 bases, leaving 18 bases between the germline ends. CDR3 length: 17 residues. Per germline, CDR1 SNHLY and CDR2 FYNNEI.

The chain employs TRBV2 and TRBJ1-1; a weak D match, TRBD1 (6 bases). Trimming cost V 7 bases and J 5 bases, with 17 bases left between them. The CDR3 consists of 14 residues. Per the germline V gene, CDR1 is SNHLY and CDR2 is FYNNEI. The CDR3 protein is CASIVGRGGTEAFF. The CDR3 region has the DNA TGTGCCAGCATCGTGGGCAGGGGCGGTACTGAAGCTTTCTTT. The complete variable domain, with remaining parts taken from reference TRBV2 and TRBJ1-1, reads EPEVTQTPSHQVTQMGQEVILRCVPISNHLYFYWYRQILGQKVEFLVSFYNNEISEKSEIFDDQFSVERPDGSNFTLKIRSTKLEDSAMYFCASIVGRGGTEAFFGQGTRLTVV.

The chain combines TRBV5-6 with TRBJ1-1; D perhaps matches TRBD1 (5 bases). CDR1 is SGHDT and CDR2 is YYEEEE in the germline V gene. The V and J ends lost 4 bases and 0 bases respectively, with 10 bases between them. The CDR3 is made up of 14 amino acids. Here the CDR3 reads CASSPYRMNTEAFF. Written as DNA, the CDR3 is TGTGCCAGCAGCCCGTACAGGATGAACACTGAAGCTTTCTTT.

This chain connects TRBV19 to TRBJ2-5, with D tentatively TRBD1 (5 bases). Germline V gives CDR1 LNHDA, CDR2 SQIVND (reference sequence). The V gene lost 3 bases and the J gene lost 1 base, with 9 bases spanning the gap. This CDR3 is built from 14 residues. The CDR3 here is CASSISTAQETQYF. The CDR3 DNA follows: TGTGCCAGTAGTATTTCGACAGCCCAAGAGACCCAGTACTTC.

The J gene is TRBJ2-7, the V gene TRBV30, with no clear D. Deletions cut 0 bases from V and 2 bases from J, with 11 bases between. Germline V lookup: CDR1 GTSNPN, CDR2 SVGIG (reference sequence). The CDR3 length is 14 residues. The DNA of the CDR3 is TGTGCCTGGAGTGTAAGTGGTGGGCCCTACGAGCAGTACTTC. Amino acid sequence: CAWSVSGGPYEQYF.

The rearrangement joins TRBV7-7 to TRBJ2-7; TRBD1 might be the D (6 bases). V gave up 5 bases and J gave up 7 bases, with 15 bases separating them. The CDR3 sequence is 13 residues long. CDR1 and CDR2 (germline): SSHAT, FNYEAQ (reference sequence). The CDR3 here is CASSNGQLGEQYF. The CDR3 bases are TGTGCCAGCAGCAACGGACAGCTAGGGGAGCAGTACTTC.

This clone was detected a few times. The chain combines TRBV27 with TRBJ2-1; 8 bases line up with TRBD2. CDR1 MNHEY and CDR2 SMNVEV come from the germline V gene (reference sequence). J was trimmed by 6 bases and V by 2 bases; bases with no gene match: 3. This CDR3 contains 14 residues. The CDR3 loop reads CASSLAGGGNEQFF. CDR3 bases: TGTGCCAGCAGTTTAGCGGGAGGTGGCAATGAGCAGTTCTTC.

The sample holds a few counts of this clone. This chain uses TRBV30 with TRBJ1-2; no reliable D call. The CDR3 sequence is 11 residues long. With 3 bases removed from V and 8 bases from J, the gap between germline ends came to 10 bases. Looked up from germline, CDR1 is GTSNPN and CDR2 is SVGIG (reference sequence). The CDR3 loop reads CAWRYTVGYTF. The CDR3 nucleotides read TGTGCCTGGAGATATACGGTCGGCTACACCTTC.

This clone was observed a few times. The rearrangement uses TRBV6-1 and TRBJ2-1, with 12 bases identical to TRBD2. The CDR3 loop spans 16 amino acids. J lost 9 bases, V lost 3 bases, and 9 bases had no gene match. Germline V lookup: CDR1 MNHNS, CDR2 SASEGT. The CDR3 sequence is CASSDQTSGSQGEQFF. The CDR3 nucleotides read TGTGCCAGCAGTGACCAGACTAGCGGGAGTCAAGGTGAGCAGTTCTTC.

Only a few counts were recorded for this clone. V is TRBV2 and J is TRBJ1-5; possibly TRBD1 for D (6 bases). The V gene's germline CDR1 is SNHLY and CDR2 FYNNEI. The V gene lost 4 bases and the J gene lost 5 bases, with 12 bases spanning the gap. The CDR3 has 14 amino acids. The CDR3, as DNA: TGTGCCAGCAGTGGTGGACAGCGATATCAGCCCCAGCATTTT. Translation: CASSGGQRYQPQHF.

The V and J genes are TRBV30 and TRBJ2-5; D is perhaps TRBD2 (5 bases). Trimming left V 0 bases short and J 0 bases short, with 8 bases between. CDR3 length equals 14 residues. From germline, CDR1 is GTSNPN and CDR2 SVGIG (reference sequence). The CDR3: CAWSVGLNQETQYF. The CDR3 region has the DNA TGTGCCTGGAGTGTCGGACTGAACCAAGAGACCCAGTACTTC. The variable domain in full, completed from reference TRBV30 and TRBJ2-5, reads SQTIHQWPATLVQPVGSPLSLECTVEGTSNPNLYWYRQAAGRGLQLLFYSVGIGQISSEVPQNLSASRPQDRQFILSSKKLLLSDSGFYLCAWSVGLNQETQYFGPGTRLLVL.

The chain joins TRBV30 to TRBJ1-2, with 9 bases identical to TRBD1. CDR1 and CDR2 from the germline V gene are GTSNPN and SVGIG (reference sequence). CDR3 length: 12 amino acids. V lost 3 bases to trimming and J lost 7 bases; unmatched junction nucleotides: 3. DNA of the CDR3: TGTGCCTGGAGCGGACAGGGGTTTGGCTACACCTTC. Amino acid sequence: CAWSGQGFGYTF. Looking up the rest from reference TRBV30 and TRBJ1-2 gives the full variable domain: SQTIHQWPATLVQPVGSPLSLECTVEGTSNPNLYWYRQAAGRGLQLLFYSVGIGQISSEVPQNLSASRPQDRQFILSSKKLLLSDSGFYLCAWSGQGFGYTFGSGTRLTVV.

V usage is TRBV30 and J usage is TRBJ1-3; D is ambiguous. Per the germline V gene, CDR1 is GTSNPN and CDR2 is SVGIG (reference sequence). This CDR3 has 12 amino acids. The ends were cut back, 6 bases at V and 4 bases at J, with 10 bases in the middle. The CDR3 loop reads CACRLLGNTIYF. The CDR3 DNA reads as TGTGCCTGCAGACTCCTGGGAAACACCATATATTTT. Variable domain in full (rest from reference TRBV30 and TRBJ1-3): SQTIHQWPATLVQPVGSPLSLECTVEGTSNPNLYWYRQAAGRGLQLLFYSVGIGQISSEVPQNLSASRPQDRQFILSSKKLLLSDSGFYLCACRLLGNTIYFGEGSWLTVV.

The chain couples TRBV5-1 to TRBJ2-5; maybe TRBD2 (6 bases). Trimming took 0 bases from V and 5 from J, leaving 14 bases between them. The length of the CDR3 is 15 residues. The germline V gene has CDR1 SGHRS and CDR2 YFSETQ. In nucleotides, the CDR3 is TGCGCCAGCAGCTTGGTTGGAGGGTCGGGCGAGACCCAGTACTTC. Translating it yields CASSLVGGSGETQYF.

This chain joins TRBV6-5 and TRBJ2-7; 8 bases map to TRBD1. The CDR3 is 14 amino acids. V gave up 2 bases and J gave up 2 bases; unmatched junction bases: 2. CDR1 and CDR2 from the germline V gene are MNHEY and SVGAGI. In DNA form, the CDR3 reads TGTGCCAGCAGTTACCGGACAGGGCCCTACGAGCAGTACTTC. Its protein is CASSYRTGPYEQYF.

This clone was seen a few times. The chain recombines TRBV5-1 with TRBJ2-5, with D tentatively TRBD1 (5 bases). Between the trimmed V and J ends, which lost 4 bases and 1 base, there was a span of 11 bases. The CDR3 covers 14 residues. Germline lookup yields CDR1 SGHRS and CDR2 YFSETQ. In nucleotides, the CDR3 is TGCGCCAGCAGCGTGACAGTAGCCCAAGAGACCCAGTACTTC. It codes for CASSVTVAQETQYF.

This clone was found a few times. The sample holds other DNA sequences that translate to the same CDR3. The chain employs TRBV5-1 and TRBJ1-5, with TRBD1 identical over 7 bases. There are 14 residues in the CDR3. V shed 0 bases and J 7 bases; nucleotides not matched to a gene: 4. CDR1 and CDR2 (germline): SGHRS, YFSETQ. The CDR3 loop reads CASSLAGGNQPQHF. The CDR3 DNA reads TGCGCCAGCAGCTTGGCAGGGGGAAACCAGCCCCAGCATTTT.

The V gene is TRBV27, the J gene TRBJ2-1, with 11 bases aligning to TRBD2. The germline CDR1 and CDR2 sequences are MNHEY and SMNVEV (reference sequence). The CDR3 sequence is 20 residues long. Trimming at V came to 1 base and at J to 0 bases, leaving 11 bases not matched to a gene. CDR3 DNA: TGTGCCAGCAGTTTATTCATTAATCCGGGACTAGCGGACTCCTACAATGAGCAGTTCTTC. Translation gives CASSLFINPGLADSYNEQFF.

This chain joins TRBV15 and TRBJ2-7, with 7 nucleotides matching TRBD1. After removal of 0 bases from V and 6 bases from J, the junction contained 5 bases not matched to a gene. Germline-derived CDR1 and CDR2 are LNHNV and YYDKDF (reference sequence). The CDR3 runs 14 residues. Written as DNA, the CDR3 is TGTGCCACCAGCAGAGAGGGGACAGTCCTCGAGCAGTACTTC. Translating gives CATSREGTVLEQYF.

This clone showed up just once. This rearrangement joins TRBV7-6 to TRBJ2-5; D not resolved. V was shortened by 3 bases and J by 0 bases, with 2 bases between the two germline ends. The CDR3 consists of 12 residues. CDR1 SGHVS and CDR2 FNYEAQ come from the germline V gene. CDR3 DNA sequence: TGTGCCAGCAGCTTCTACCAAGAGACCCAGTACTTC. This translates into CASSFYQETQYF. Full variable domain (missing parts from reference TRBV7-6 and TRBJ2-5): GAGVSQSPRYKVTKRGQDVALRCDPISGHVSLYWYRQALGQGPEFLTYFNYEAQQDKSGLPNDRFSAERPEGSISTLTIQRTEQRDSAMYRCASSFYQETQYFGPGTRLLVL.

A word on this clone: The sample carries other DNA sequences with the same CDR3. The gene calls are TRBV2 and TRBJ1-1; the D gene is possibly TRBD1 (6 bases). Germline V gene sequence: CDR1 SNHLY, CDR2 FYNNEI. Trimming left V 0 bases short and J 3 bases short, with 8 bases between. The CDR3 totals 14 residues. The CDR3 loop reads CASSEAGGDTEAFF. The DNA of the CDR3 is TGTGCCAGCAGTGAAGCAGGGGGGGACACTGAAGCTTTCTTT.

The V and J genes are TRBV29-1 and TRBJ1-3; D gene ambiguous. V lost 4 bases and J 4 bases, leaving 11 bases between the germline ends. Germline V CDR1 and CDR2: SQVTM, ANQGSEA. CDR3 size: 13 residues. The CDR3 DNA sequence: TGCAGCGTTGTACCCGGGAACGGAAACACCATATATTTT. Protein sequence: CSVVPGNGNTIYF.

The rearrangement uses TRBV28 and TRBJ2-7, with 8 bases identical to TRBD1. The CDR3 loop spans 15 amino acids. Germline-derived CDR1 and CDR2 are MDHEN and SYDVKM. The V segment lost 7 bases and the J segment 9 bases; nucleotides outside the gene matches: 17. CDR3 in DNA: TGTGCCAGCATCCCTGCCGGGACAGGACCCGCGGGGCAGTACTTC. This encodes CASIPAGTGPAGQYF.

The chain combines TRBV30 with TRBJ1-5; 7 positions match TRBD1. Germline CDR1 reads GTSNPN; CDR2 reads SVGIG (reference sequence). V gave up 2 bases and J gave up 11 bases; unmatched junction bases: 18. CDR3 length: 16 residues. Here the CDR3 DNA reads TGTGCCTGGAGTAATCCCCGACAGGGCGGTCGATCAACCCAGCATTTT. Protein product: CAWSNPRQGGRSTQHF.

The chain joins TRBV7-2 to TRBJ2-5; D not resolved. In germline, CDR1 is SGHTA, CDR2 FQGNSA. The ends were cut back, 1 base at V and 5 bases at J, with 11 bases in the middle. The CDR3 is 14 residues long. The CDR3: CASSLGRSGETQYF. The CDR3 DNA reads TGTGCCAGCAGCTTAGGGCGGTCCGGGGAGACCCAGTACTTC.

J is TRBJ2-7 and V is TRBV21-1; TRBD1 reflects the table's D call only, with no check against the DNA. TRBV21-1 is listed as a pseudogene. CDR3 length: 15 residues. CDR3 region: CASSETGFPGYEQYF. The CDR3 DNA reads as TGTGCCAGCAGCGAGACAGGGTTCCCGGGCTACGAGCAGTACTTC.

The chain carries TRBV6-1 and TRBJ1-2; D remains unclear. The germline CDR1 and CDR2 sequences are MNHNS and SASEGT. The CDR3 extends over 13 amino acids. The V end was cut by 1 base, the J end by 6 bases, with 9 bases between. In DNA, the CDR3 is TGTGCCAGCAGTGAAGGTCGAGTAGATGGCTACACCTTC. It yields the protein CASSEGRVDGYTF.

This chain connects TRBV27 to TRBJ1-5, with D tentatively TRBD1 (6 bases). Looked up from germline, CDR1 is MNHEY and CDR2 is SMNVEV (reference sequence). CDR3 length: 15 amino acids. Trimming pared 0 bases from V and 7 bases from J, leaving 13 bases between. CDR3: CASSLSTGGSQPQHF. In DNA, the CDR3 is TGTGCCAGCAGTTTATCGACAGGCGGGAGCCAGCCCCAGCATTTT.